This T cell receptor (beta chain) comes out of a study of blood T cell repertoires in COVID-19. V was cut by 1 base and J by 7 bases, with 13 bases left in between. This CDR3 region has 14 residues. The germline V gene encodes CDR1 KGHSH and CDR2 LQKENI. The protocol was immunoSEQ multiplex PCR, while the TCRdb copy is restricted to in-frame clones and leaves out a portion. The data show about 200,000 clones, over 80% seen once. What was sequenced was peripheral blood. This receptor was taken from a man between 40 and 49 years old with acute or convalescent COVID-19. The chain is built from TRBV18 and TRBJ1-1; a weak D match, TRBD1 (6 bases). The CDR3 nucleotides are TGTGCCAGCTCACCACGAGCAGGGGAGGGTGAAGCTTTCTTT. Amino acids: CASSPRAGEGEAFF.